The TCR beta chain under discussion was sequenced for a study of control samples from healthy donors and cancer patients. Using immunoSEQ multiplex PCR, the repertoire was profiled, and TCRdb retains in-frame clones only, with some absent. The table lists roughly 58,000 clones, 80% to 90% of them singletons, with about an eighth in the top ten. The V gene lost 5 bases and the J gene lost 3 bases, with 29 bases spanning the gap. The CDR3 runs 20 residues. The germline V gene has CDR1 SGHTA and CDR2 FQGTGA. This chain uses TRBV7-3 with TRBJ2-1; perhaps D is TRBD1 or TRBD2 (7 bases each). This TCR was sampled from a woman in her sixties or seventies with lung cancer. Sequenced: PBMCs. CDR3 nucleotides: TGTGCCAGCAGCCCGGAACAGGGGTTTTCGGCGGGAGCGTACTACAATGAGCAGTTCTTC. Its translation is CASSPEQGFSAGAYYNEQFF.